This TCR beta chain was recovered during a study of technical replicates of blood from a few donors. CDR1 and CDR2 (germline): MNHEY, SMNVEV (reference sequence). There are 15 residues in the CDR3. V shed 1 base and J shed 7 bases, with 14 bases lying between them. Clones were sequenced by immunoSEQ multiplex PCR, and TCRdb holds only the in-frame ones, with some missing. The repertoire includes under 85,000 clones, more than 90% of them detected once, and under 0.5% sits in the top ten. The gene calls are TRBV27 and TRBJ2-1; a possible D gene is TRBD2 (6 bases). The sequenced sample consisted of T cells isolated from PBMCs. The receptor's source is a human donor in good health. Some clones in this sample may be carry-over from other donors' samples. The CDR3, as DNA: TGTGCCAGCAGTTTATATCCGGGAGTAGGGAATGAGCAGTTCTTC. Amino acid sequence: CASSLYPGVGNEQFF.